These T cell receptor beta chains were read from a single sample in a study of shared clonotypes between healthy human individuals. This table comes from immunoSEQ multiplex PCR, and its TCRdb copy is limited to in-frame clones, with some not included. The sample consists of around 990,000 clones, 60% to 85% of them appearing once. Sequencing used memory CD4+ T cells from PBMCs. These receptors were obtained from a man aged 18 to 29 in good health. Some clones in this sample may be carry-over from other donors' samples. CDR3s include the opening cysteine and the closing phenylalanine or tryptophan. The order of the fields is CDR3 DNA, CDR3 protein, D gene, CDR3 length, V gene, J gene, clone size. D genes are given only for firm matches. Clone size appears in some rows only: once, few, many, or a class for an expanded clone.

TGTGCCAGCAACAGACAGAGCTCCTACAATGAGCAGTTCTTC	CASNRQSSYNEQFF	.	14	TRBV7-2	TRBJ2-1	.
TGTGCCAGCAGCTTAGGGGCAGGGAAAGCCTACAATGAGCAGTTCTTC	CASSLGAGKAYNEQFF	.	16	TRBV7-9	TRBJ2-1	.
TGCAGCGTTGAAGGACCCAGGGGGGGTTTGGAGACCCAGTACTTC	CSVEGPRGGLETQYF	.	15	TRBV29-1	TRBJ2-5	.
TGTGCCAGCAGTTCTCCGGGACTAGCGGCTCTTGCCTACGAGCAGTACTTC	CASSSPGLAALAYEQYF	TRBD2	17	TRBV28	TRBJ2-7	.
TGTGCCTGGAGTCCAGCCGGCAATCAGCCCCAGCATTTT	CAWSPAGNQPQHF	.	13	TRBV30	TRBJ1-5	.
TGTGCCAGCAGCCCAGGCGAGGGGCTTCTCGGGAGACACCTTATGAACACTGAAGCTTTCTTT	CASSPGEGLLGRHLMNTEAFF	.	21	TRBV27	TRBJ1-1	few
TGTGCCATCAGTGGGACCGAAGGCTACGAGCAGTACTTC	CAISGTEGYEQYF	.	13	TRBV10-3	TRBJ2-7	.
TGTGCCAGCAGCCAAGATGGGGTAAGGCGGGACACCATATATTTT	CASSQDGVRRDTIYF	.	15	TRBV4-2	TRBJ1-3	.
TGTGCCAGCAGTGAAAGCAGGGGGGAGCTGTTTTTT	CASSESRGELFF	.	12	TRBV2	TRBJ2-2	.
TGTGCCAGCAGCTTAGTGCAGGGTGCCTACGAGCAGTACTTC	CASSLVQGAYEQYF	.	14	TRBV7-6	TRBJ2-7	.
TGTGCCAGCAGTTTAGACAGGGATTCAGAGACCCAGTACTTC	CASSLDRDSETQYF	TRBD1	14	TRBV28	TRBJ2-5	.
TGTGCCAGCACCCTTGGACAGTCATCGCACGAGCAGTACTTC	CASTLGQSSHEQYF	.	14	TRBV11-2	TRBJ2-7	.
TGTGCCAGCAGTGGGACAGGGGGCGGGAGGCAAAGAAACACCATATATTTT	CASSGTGGGRQRNTIYF	TRBD1	17	TRBV6-1	TRBJ1-3	.
TGTGCCAGCAGCTTAGCTACGCCTTCTAGCGGGACCACTTTGGGGGAGACCCAGTACTTC	CASSLATPSSGTTLGETQYF	TRBD2	20	TRBV7-8	TRBJ2-5	.
TGTGCCAGCAGTCTCAGCACAGATACGCAGTATTTT	CASSLSTDTQYF	.	12	TRBV28	TRBJ2-3	.
TGTGCCAGCAGCTCCCCCCTGGGTTTCTCCTACGAGCAGTACTTC	CASSSPLGFSYEQYF	.	15	TRBV28	TRBJ2-7	.
TGTGCCAGCAGTGAGACTAGCGGGGCCTACTCCTACGAGCAGTACTTC	CASSETSGAYSYEQYF	TRBD2	16	TRBV27	TRBJ2-7	once
TGTGCCAGTAGTAGGGGGCCGTCGGAGCAGTACTTC	CASSRGPSEQYF	.	12	TRBV19	TRBJ2-7	few
TGTGCCACCGGCGGGACAGACAACAATGAGCAGTTCTTC	CATGGTDNNEQFF	.	13	TRBV6-5	TRBJ2-1	.
TGCGCCAGCAGCTTGGCAAGGGCCACGAGCTCTGGAAACACCATATATTTT	CASSLARATSSGNTIYF	.	17	TRBV5-1	TRBJ1-3	.
TGTGCCAGCAGCCAAGCGACAGGGAAAACCTACGAGCAGTACTTC	CASSQATGKTYEQYF	TRBD1	15	TRBV6-1	TRBJ2-7	.
TGTGCCAGCAGCCTCACCGGGACAGGGGCTTTCTCACCCCTCCACTTT	CASSLTGTGAFSPLHF	TRBD1	16	TRBV7-2	TRBJ1-6	.
TGTGCCATCAGTGAGTCCGGGACAGGGGGAAATACGCAGTATTTT	CAISESGTGGNTQYF	TRBD1	15	TRBV10-3	TRBJ2-3	.
TGCAGCGCGGGACAGAACTATGGCTACACCTTC	CSAGQNYGYTF	TRBD1	11	TRBV20-1	TRBJ1-2	many
TGCGCCAGCAGCTTTGGGACAGCATCCTACGAGCAGTACTTC	CASSFGTASYEQYF	TRBD1	14	TRBV5-1	TRBJ2-7	once
TGTGCCAGCAGTTCTGGAGGAGACCCCATGGGAACTGAAGCTTTCTTT	CASSSGGDPMGTEAFF	.	16	TRBV27	TRBJ1-1	.
TGTGCCAGCAGTAAAACAGGGGGCTCAAATGAAAAACTGTTTTTT	CASSKTGGSNEKLFF	TRBD1	15	TRBV2	TRBJ1-4	.
TGCGCCAGCAGCTTGCGGTCACAGACAGGCACGCGAACAGATACGCAGTATTTT	CASSLRSQTGTRTDTQYF	.	18	TRBV5-1	TRBJ2-3	.
TGTGCCAGCAGTGAGGAGGCCGGAGAGGGAAACGAGCAGTACTTC	CASSEEAGEGNEQYF	.	15	TRBV6-4	TRBJ2-7	many
TGTGCCAGCAGCCCCGACAGGGGCGCTTTCTATGGCTACACCTTC	CASSPDRGAFYGYTF	TRBD1	15	TRBV9	TRBJ1-2	.
TGCGCCAGCAGCCCGGGACTAGCGGGGCCTGGCACAGATACGCAGTATTTT	CASSPGLAGPGTDTQYF	TRBD2	17	TRBV5-1	TRBJ2-3	.
TGTGCCAGCAGTCCCAACTACGAGCAGTACTTC	CASSPNYEQYF	.	11	TRBV6-1	TRBJ2-7	.
TGCGCCAGCAGCCGGGCGGGACAGGGCACTGAAGCTTTCTTT	CASSRAGQGTEAFF	TRBD1	14	TRBV4-1	TRBJ1-1	.
TGTGCCAGCAGTCCGTGGGACAGGACCTCTAGCACCCAGCATTTT	CASSPWDRTSSTQHF	TRBD1	15	TRBV28	TRBJ1-5	.
TGCGCCAGCAGCCCACAACCAGGGGTCATCCTGGAGACCCAGTACTTC	CASSPQPGVILETQYF	.	16	TRBV5-1	TRBJ2-5	.
TGTGCCAGTAGTAGCAAGACCGGACAGACTAGTATCTATGGCTACACCTTC	CASSSKTGQTSIYGYTF	.	17	TRBV19	TRBJ1-2	.
TGCAGTGCCGGACCAGTGAACGAGCAGTACTTC	CSAGPVNEQYF	.	11	TRBV20-1	TRBJ2-7	.
TGTGCCAGCTCACCAATAGGGAACACTGAAGCTTTCTTT	CASSPIGNTEAFF	.	13	TRBV18	TRBJ1-1	few
TGTGCCAGCAGCCAAGAACCCTCCCGCCAGGGACAGACCCAGTACTTC	CASSQEPSRQGQTQYF	.	16	TRBV4-2	TRBJ2-5	.
TGTGCCAGCAGCGTAGGGAGCGGGCCTTACAATGAGCAGTTCTTC	CASSVGSGPYNEQFF	.	15	TRBV9	TRBJ2-1	.
TGTGCCAGCAGTGAGGAGGGAACCGGGAATGAAAAACTGTTTTTT	CASSEEGTGNEKLFF	.	15	TRBV25-1	TRBJ1-4	.
TGTGCCAGTAGTATCTCGGGGCGGGCGAACACCGGGGAGCTGTTTTTT	CASSISGRANTGELFF	.	16	TRBV19	TRBJ2-2	.
TGTGCCAGCTCACCACCGGCGGGAGGAAGGGATACGCAGTATTTT	CASSPPAGGRDTQYF	TRBD2	15	TRBV18	TRBJ2-3	once
TGTGCCAGTAGTACCGGACCTTATGGCTACACCTTC	CASSTGPYGYTF	.	12	TRBV19	TRBJ1-2	.